One TCR beta chain is described in this entry. This clonotype has more than one count but fewer than ten. No antigen is known for it. The record has no base qualities; no much larger clone is one base away. Reads for this sample came from an Illumina HiSeq 1500. TCRdb applied fastp at Q25 and MiXCR to the public reads, then kept only in-frame beta chains. Every CDR3 protein is listed once, alongside the most common genes and DNA of its rows. The sample records 750,000 to 900,000 distinct CDR3 sequences, under 35% of which are singletons. About an eighth of the sample belongs to the ten largest clones. This sample is drawn from a study of T cell repertoires in cytomegalovirus infection (dated by TCRdb to about 2019). In the study overall: Alongside well-studied HLA-B-restricted epitopes, the peptide stimulations were aimed at recently identified HLA-C-restricted CMV epitopes, whose presentation resists viral immunomodulation. The HLA type of each donor mattered for the analysis, because public TCR beta signatures pointed to carriage of CMV infection along with the matching HLA type.

Taken with the paper, the label for treatment or condition translates to: in vitro stimulation with specific CMV peptide epitopes to enrich CMV-specific T cells. From the germline V gene, CDR1 is ENHRY and CDR2 is SYGVKD. The V end loses 0 bases and the J end loses 5 bases, and a stretch of 11 bases separates them. The CDR3 sequence holds 15 residues, the cysteine and phenylalanine included. CDR3 DNA is the only sequence kept; it has 45 bases, read in frame from the first base. Broader findings and caveats from the paper: The ex vivo response was dominated by HLA-C-restricted CMV-specific TCR beta clonotypes, which also provided the single most frequent clonotype in two of eight donors. Carriers of CMV infection plus the relevant HLA type were discriminated by the cumulative frequency of public TCR beta family members in the study cohort and in an independent approximately 360-donor cohort.

The receptor was derived from a human donor in good health (CMV status not recorded). Some clones in this sample may be carry-over from other donors' samples. Source: cultured CD8+ T cells from PBMCs, taken from culture after CMV antigen stimulation. Recombination joined TRBV10-3 with TRBJ1-5; there is no confident call for the D gene. DNA sequence: TGTGCCATCAGTGAGTCGGTACGGTTAGATCAGCCCCAGCATTTT. Its coded protein is CAISESVRLDQPQHF.